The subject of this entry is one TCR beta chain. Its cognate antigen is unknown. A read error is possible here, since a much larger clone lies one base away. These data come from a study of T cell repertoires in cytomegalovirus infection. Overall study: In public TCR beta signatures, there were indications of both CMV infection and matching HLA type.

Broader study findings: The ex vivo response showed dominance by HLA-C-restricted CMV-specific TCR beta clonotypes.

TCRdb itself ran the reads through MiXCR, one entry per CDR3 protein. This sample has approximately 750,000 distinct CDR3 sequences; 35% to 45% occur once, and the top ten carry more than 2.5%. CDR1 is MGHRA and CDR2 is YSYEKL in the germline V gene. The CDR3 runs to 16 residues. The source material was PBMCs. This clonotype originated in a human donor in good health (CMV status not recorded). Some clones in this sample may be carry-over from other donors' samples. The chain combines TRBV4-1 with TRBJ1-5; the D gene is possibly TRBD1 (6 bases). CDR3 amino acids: CASSQVDGGGNQPPHF. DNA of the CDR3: TGCGCCAGCAGCCAAGTGGATGGGGGCGGCAATCAGCCCCCGCATTTT.